The table lists the clone carrying this T cell receptor beta chain with a few counts. The data belong to a study of beta chain features in type 1 diabetes. The CDR3 sequence is 16 residues long. J gave up 0 bases and V 6 bases, and 7 bases lay outside the gene matches. Germline CDR1 SGHTA, CDR2 FQGTGA. Isolated RNA was reverse transcribed in full, so expressed TCRB transcripts were sequenced. Repertoires were generated with immunoSEQ multiplex PCR, while TCRdb's copy carries only in-frame clones and drops some. The top ten clones hold over 0.4% of a sample with 120,000 to 150,000 clones, 40% to 55% of them seen once.

The sequence was obtained from a man aged 18 to 29 in good health. V and J are TRBV7-3 and TRBJ1-1; TRBD1 matches 10 bases. The sample consisted of Tregs from blood. In DNA form, the CDR3 reads TGTGCCAGCAGTCCGGGACAGGGGAAACTGAACACTGAAGCTTTCTTT. Its translation: CASSPGQGKLNTEAFF.